These 23 T cell receptor beta chains came from one sample sequenced in a study of T cells in Graves' hyperthyroidism and ophthalmopathy. Researchers amplified the TCR beta CDR3 regions from RNA transcripts. The HTBI primer set was used in a first-round RT-PCR of the TCR CDR3. Using its own MiXCR run on the multiplex PCR reads, TCRdb lists one record per CDR3 protein. The sample lists roughly 350,000 distinct CDR3 sequences, roughly an eighth seen once, with roughly 33% in the top ten. Specimen: blood. These receptors all come from a woman aged 40-49 years with Graves' ophthalmopathy.

V is TRBV11-3 and J is TRBJ2-2, with D possibly TRBD2 on 5 matching bases. Trimming stripped 7 bases from V and 5 bases from J, with 14 bases between. Germline V gene data show CDR1 as SGHNT and CDR2 as YENEEA. The CDR3 runs 14 residues. CDR3 nucleotide sequence: TGTGCCAGCACAGCTTTCGGGAATACCGGGGAGCTGTTTTTT. Protein: CASTAFGNTGELFF.

This clonotype was seen at least ten times. V and J are TRBV12-3 or TRBV12-4 and TRBJ2-1; D is unclear. Trimming took off 7 bases at V and 9 bases at J, with 10 bases between the two ends. This CDR3 has 11 residues. Here the CDR3 DNA reads TGTGCCAGCAAATCAACGGGTGAGCAGTTCTTC. Amino acid sequence: CASKSTGEQFF.

This clonotype came up a few times. The chain couples TRBV11-2 to TRBJ2-4, with unresolved D. Germline CDR1 reads SGHAT; CDR2 reads FQNNGV. The CDR3 is made up of 15 amino acids. V dropped 0 bases and J dropped 0 bases, with 6 bases sitting between them. The CDR3 DNA follows: TGTGCCAGCAGCTTAGAGGGTCTAGCCAAAAACATTCAGTACTTC. Protein product: CASSLEGLAKNIQYF.

The table lists this clonotype with many counts. The V and J genes are TRBV15 and TRBJ2-3, with 9 bases aligning to TRBD2. This CDR3 region has 18 residues. CDR1 LNHNV and CDR2 YYDKDF come from the germline V gene (reference sequence). V trimming: 2 bases; J trimming: 0 bases; junction bases outside the gene matches: 9. The CDR3 protein is CATSRLFVAGASTDTQYF. The CDR3 region has the DNA TGTGCCACCAGCAGACTATTCGTAGCGGGGGCTAGCACAGATACGCAGTATTTT.

This clonotype has only a few counts. V gene TRBV4-1 combines with J gene TRBJ2-3, with a possible D match to TRBD1 (6 bases). Trimming stripped 5 bases from V and 5 bases from J, with 14 bases between. The germline V gene has CDR1 MGHRA and CDR2 YSYEKL. CDR3 length: 14 amino acids. The CDR3 bases are TGCGCCAGCAGCTCTCAGGACAGACAAGATACGCAGTATTTT. The encoded protein is CASSSQDRQDTQYF.

This clonotype was observed a handful of times. The chain carries TRBV5-1 and TRBJ2-7, with no clear D. V was shortened by 4 bases and J by 9 bases, with 20 bases between the two germline ends. Germline CDR1 reads SGHRS; CDR2 reads YFSETQ. The CDR3 runs 14 residues. CDR3 nucleotide sequence: TGCGCCAGCAGCCCACTGGGATTCGGTGAAGGGCAGTACTTC. This sequence encodes CASSPLGFGEGQYF.

The chain is built from TRBV20-1 and TRBJ1-2; 7 positions match TRBD1. Germline-derived CDR1 and CDR2 are DFQATT and SNEGSKA (reference sequence). The CDR3 runs 15 residues. J was trimmed by 4 bases and V by 1 base; bases with no gene match: 9. In nucleotides, the CDR3 is TGCAGTGCTAGAGGAACAGGGGTTTCCCCCTATGGCTACACCTTC. Translating it yields CSARGTGVSPYGYTF.

This clonotype has a count of ten or more. The rearrangement joins TRBV2 to TRBJ2-3; D not certain. This CDR3 region has 13 residues. From germline, CDR1 is SNHLY and CDR2 FYNNEI. V was clipped by 9 bases and J by 0 bases, with 10 bases between them. In DNA, the CDR3 is TGTGCCAGATATACCGGAAGCACAGATACGCAGTATTTT. Its protein is CARYTGSTDTQYF.

The J gene is TRBJ2-5, the V gene TRBV16, with 8 bases matching TRBD2. The ends lost 4 bases at V and 12 bases at J; junction bases unmatched: 13. CDR1 and CDR2 from the germline V gene are KGHSY and FQNENV. The length of the CDR3 is 14 residues. The CDR3 DNA sequence: TGTGCCAGCAGCCCGGACGAGCGGGGGAACCCGGAGTACTTC. Amino acids: CASSPDERGNPEYF.

This clonotype occurred many times. The rearrangement joins TRBV6-1 to TRBJ1-2; D might be TRBD1 (5 bases). Between the trimmed V and J ends, which lost 6 bases and 4 bases, there was a span of 12 bases. The CDR3 is 13 residues long. CDR1 and CDR2 from the germline V gene are MNHNS and SASEGT. The CDR3 nucleotides are TGTGCCAGCAGCCCAGGGTTGGCCTATGGCTACACCTTC. Protein sequence: CASSPGLAYGYTF.

This clonotype was seen more than once but under ten times. V usage is TRBV7-6 and J usage is TRBJ2-7; TRBD2 is a possible D gene (6 bases). The CDR3 is made up of 16 amino acids. In germline, CDR1 is SGHVS, CDR2 FNYEAQ. The V gene lost 5 bases and the J gene lost 4 bases, with 21 bases spanning the gap. The CDR3: CASSPSIGAGIYEQYF. The DNA of the CDR3 is TGTGCCAGCAGCCCAAGCATAGGGGCGGGAATTTACGAGCAGTACTTC.

A word on this clonotype: An end of the junction does not agree with germline; a read error may underlie this. The CDR3 DNA sequence: TGTGCCAGCAGCGTGGAGTGGGGGACCGGGGAGCTGGTTTTT. Its protein product is CASSVEWGTGELVF. V usage is TRBV9 and J usage is TRBJ2-2; possibly TRBD1 or TRBD2 for D (5 bases each). The CDR3 is 14 amino acids. Germline V gene lookup returns CDR1 SGDLS and CDR2 YYNGEE.

The rearrangement joins TRBV4-1 to TRBJ1-5, with D tentatively TRBD1 (6 bases). The CDR3 consists of 15 residues. V shed 1 base and J shed 5 bases, with 12 bases lying between them. The V gene's germline CDR1 is MGHRA and CDR2 YSYEKL. The CDR3 region is CASSQGSRTDQPQHF. The CDR3 DNA reads TGCGCCAGCAGCCAAGGGTCCCGGACAGATCAGCCCCAGCATTTT.

In this sample, this clonotype turned up many times. CDR3 amino acids: CSADLFSANEQYF. CDR3 in DNA: TGCAGTGCAGACTTATTCTCAGCAAACGAGCAGTACTTC. The chain employs TRBV20-1 and TRBJ2-7; D is ambiguous. The CDR3 extends over 13 amino acids. V shed 6 bases and J shed 5 bases, with 17 bases lying between them. The V gene's germline CDR1 is DFQATT and CDR2 SNEGSKA (reference sequence).

This clonotype was counted ten times or more. The chain links TRBV7-9 to TRBJ1-1; D is unclear. Germline V gene lookup returns CDR1 SEHNR and CDR2 FQNEAQ (reference sequence). The CDR3 extends over 13 amino acids. Trimming took off 3 bases at V and 5 bases at J, with 10 bases between the two ends. For the CDR3, the DNA is TGTGCCAGCAGCTTTACTATGGGGACTGAAGCTTTCTTT. Translating it yields CASSFTMGTEAFF. Variable domain in full (rest from reference TRBV7-9 and TRBJ1-1): DTGVSQNPRHKITKRGQNVTFRCDPISEHNRLYWYRQTLGQGPEFLTYFQNEAQLEKSRLLSDRFSAERPKGSFSTLEIQRTEQGDSAMYLCASSFTMGTEAFFGQGTRLTVV.

This clonotype was seen many times. The chain employs TRBV30 and TRBJ1-1; D remains ambiguous. Germline loops: CDR1 GTSNPN, CDR2 SVGIG (reference sequence). This CDR3 has 11 amino acids. V lost 2 bases and J 3 bases, leaving 4 bases between the germline ends. The CDR3 nucleotides are TGTGCCTGGAGTACAGACACTGAAGCTTTCTTT. It codes for CAWSTDTEAFF.

There are many counts of this clonotype. The chain employs TRBV9 and TRBJ2-7, with no clear D. This CDR3 contains 13 residues. Germline CDR1 SGDLS, CDR2 YYNGEE. V was pared by 0 bases and J by 1 base, with 5 bases between. This CDR3 is CASSVGVSYEQYF. CDR3 DNA: TGTGCCAGCAGCGTAGGTGTGTCCTACGAGCAGTACTTC.

This clonotype has more than one count but fewer than ten. The rearrangement uses TRBV6-1 and TRBJ1-5; D remains ambiguous. CDR3 length equals 15 residues. CDR1 is MNHNS, CDR2 SASEGT, per germline. Trimming left V 2 bases short and J 3 bases short, with 11 bases between. CDR3 residues: CASSELGSLNQPQHF. The CDR3 region has the DNA TGTGCCAGCAGTGAACTGGGCAGCCTCAATCAGCCCCAGCATTTT.

About this clonotype: This clone may be a read error of a much larger clone one base away. The final CDR3 position lacks the conserved phenylalanine or tryptophan, pointing to a likely read error. The chain uses TRBV20-1 and TRBJ2-1; D uncertain. The CDR3 is 12 residues long. The V end was cut by 3 bases, the J end by 4 bases, with 7 bases between. Germline V gene sequence: CDR1 DFQATT, CDR2 SNEGSKA (reference sequence). In DNA form, the CDR3 reads TGCAGTGCTAGTGTGAGGTACAATGAGCAGTTCTCC. The encoded protein is CSASVRYNEQFS.

This clonotype has at least ten counts. The chain recombines TRBV10-1 with TRBJ2-2, with D possibly being TRBD2 (5 bases). Trimming left V 2 bases short and J 2 bases short, with 9 bases between. Germline loops: CDR1 WNHNN, CDR2 SYGVQD (reference sequence). The CDR3 totals 15 residues. The CDR3 protein is CASSEASGNTGELFF. The CDR3 DNA sequence: TGCGCCAGCAGTGAGGCCAGCGGCAACACCGGGGAGCTGTTTTTT.

This clonotype was seen ten or more times. The chain employs TRBV19 and TRBJ2-5; no clear D gene. Trimming removed 3 bases at V and 5 bases at J, with 10 bases between. CDR1 and CDR2 (germline): LNHDA, SQIVND (reference sequence). The CDR3 length is 13 residues. CDR3 residues: CASSMEGYETQYF. CDR3 sequence (DNA): TGTGCCAGTAGTATGGAAGGCTATGAGACCCAGTACTTC.

This clonotype has a count of ten or more. Here the CDR3 reads CASSLHSGTTSPLHF. The CDR3 DNA is TGTGCCAGCAGCTTACATTCTGGTACAACTTCACCCCTCCACTTT. This chain joins TRBV7-9 and TRBJ1-6; D unclear. Between the trimmed V and J ends, which lost 2 bases and 9 bases, there was a span of 14 bases. CDR1 SEHNR and CDR2 FQNEAQ come from the germline V gene (reference sequence). The CDR3 is 15 amino acids.

In the case of this clonotype: The junction differs from germline at one of its ends, possibly a read error. J is TRBJ2-2 and V is TRBV7-2; D is possibly TRBD2 (7 bases). Germline V CDR1 and CDR2: SGHTA, FQGNSA. This CDR3 contains 14 residues. The CDR3 DNA is TGTGCCAGCAGCTCCCGGGGGGCGGTCGGGAAGCTGTTTTTT. Amino acids: CASSSRGAVGKLFF.